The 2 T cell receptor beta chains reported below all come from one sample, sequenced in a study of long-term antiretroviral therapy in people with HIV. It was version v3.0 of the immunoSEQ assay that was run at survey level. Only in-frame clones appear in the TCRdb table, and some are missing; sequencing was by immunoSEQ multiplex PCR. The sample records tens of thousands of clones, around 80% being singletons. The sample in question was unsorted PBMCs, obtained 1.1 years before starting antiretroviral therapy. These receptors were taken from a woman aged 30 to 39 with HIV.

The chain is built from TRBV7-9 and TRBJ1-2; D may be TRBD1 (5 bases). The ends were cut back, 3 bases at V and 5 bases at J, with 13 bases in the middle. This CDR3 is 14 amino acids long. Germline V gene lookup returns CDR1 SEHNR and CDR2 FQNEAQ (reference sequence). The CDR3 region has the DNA TGTGCCAGCAGCTTCGGGACGGATTTTTATGGCTACACCTTC. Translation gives CASSFGTDFYGYTF.

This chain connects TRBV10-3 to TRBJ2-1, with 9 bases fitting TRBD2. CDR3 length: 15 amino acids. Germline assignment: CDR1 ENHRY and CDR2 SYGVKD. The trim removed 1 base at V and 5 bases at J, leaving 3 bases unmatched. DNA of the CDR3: TGTGCCATCAGTGAGTTGCGGGGGGGTAACAATGAGCAGTTCTTC. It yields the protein CAISELRGGNNEQFF.